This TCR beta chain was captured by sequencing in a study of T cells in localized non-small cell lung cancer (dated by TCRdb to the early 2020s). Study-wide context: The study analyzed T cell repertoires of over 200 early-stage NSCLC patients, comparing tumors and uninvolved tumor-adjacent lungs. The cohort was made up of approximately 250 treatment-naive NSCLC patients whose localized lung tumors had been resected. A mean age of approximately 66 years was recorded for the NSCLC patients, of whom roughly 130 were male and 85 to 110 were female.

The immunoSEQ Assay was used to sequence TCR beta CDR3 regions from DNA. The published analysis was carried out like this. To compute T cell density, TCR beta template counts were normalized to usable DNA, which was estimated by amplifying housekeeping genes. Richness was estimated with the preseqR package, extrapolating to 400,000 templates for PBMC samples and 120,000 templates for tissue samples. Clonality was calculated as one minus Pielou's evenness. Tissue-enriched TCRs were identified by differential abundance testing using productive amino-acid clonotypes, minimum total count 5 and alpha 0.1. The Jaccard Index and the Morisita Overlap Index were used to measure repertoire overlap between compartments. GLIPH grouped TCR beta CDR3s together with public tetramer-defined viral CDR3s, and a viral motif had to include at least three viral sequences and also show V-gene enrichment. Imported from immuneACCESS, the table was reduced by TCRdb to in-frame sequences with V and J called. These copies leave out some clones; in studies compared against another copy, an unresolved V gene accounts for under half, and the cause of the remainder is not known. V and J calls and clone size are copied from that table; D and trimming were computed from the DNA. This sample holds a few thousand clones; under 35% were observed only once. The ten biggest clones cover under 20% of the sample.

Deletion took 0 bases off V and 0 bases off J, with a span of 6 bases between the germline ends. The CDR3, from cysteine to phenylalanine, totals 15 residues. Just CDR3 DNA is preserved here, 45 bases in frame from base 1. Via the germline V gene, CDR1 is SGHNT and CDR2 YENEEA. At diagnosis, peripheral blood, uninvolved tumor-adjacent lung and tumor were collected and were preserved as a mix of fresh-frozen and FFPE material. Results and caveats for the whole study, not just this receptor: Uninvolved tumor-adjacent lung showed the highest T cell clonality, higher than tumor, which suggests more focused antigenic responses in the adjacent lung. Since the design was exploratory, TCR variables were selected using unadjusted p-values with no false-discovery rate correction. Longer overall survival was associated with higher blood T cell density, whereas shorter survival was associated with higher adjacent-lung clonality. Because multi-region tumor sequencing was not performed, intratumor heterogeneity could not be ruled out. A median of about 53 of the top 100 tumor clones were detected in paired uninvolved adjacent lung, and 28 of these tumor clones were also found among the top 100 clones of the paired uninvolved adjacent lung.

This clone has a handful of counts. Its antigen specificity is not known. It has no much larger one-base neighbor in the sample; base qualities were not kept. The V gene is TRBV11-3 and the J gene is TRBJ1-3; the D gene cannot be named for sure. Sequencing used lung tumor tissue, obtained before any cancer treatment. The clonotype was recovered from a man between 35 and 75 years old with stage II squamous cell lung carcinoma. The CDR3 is CASSLEQASGNTIYF. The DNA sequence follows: TGTGCCAGCAGCTTAGAGCAGGCCTCTGGAAACACCATATATTTT.